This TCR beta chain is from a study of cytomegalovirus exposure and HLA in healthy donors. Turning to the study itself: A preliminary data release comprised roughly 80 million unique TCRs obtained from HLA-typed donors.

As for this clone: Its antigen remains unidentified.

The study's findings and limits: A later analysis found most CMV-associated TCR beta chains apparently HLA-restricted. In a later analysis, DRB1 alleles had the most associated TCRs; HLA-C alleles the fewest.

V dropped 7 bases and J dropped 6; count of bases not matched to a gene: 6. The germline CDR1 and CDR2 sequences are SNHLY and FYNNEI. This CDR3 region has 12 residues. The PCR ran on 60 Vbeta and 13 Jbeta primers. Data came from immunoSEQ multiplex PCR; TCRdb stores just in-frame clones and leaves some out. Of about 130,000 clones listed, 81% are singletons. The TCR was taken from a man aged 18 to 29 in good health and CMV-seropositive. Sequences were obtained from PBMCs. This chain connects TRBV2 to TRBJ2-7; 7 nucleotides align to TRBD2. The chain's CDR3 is CASTRGETEQYF. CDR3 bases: TGTGCCAGCACTCGGGGGGAGACCGAGCAGTACTTC. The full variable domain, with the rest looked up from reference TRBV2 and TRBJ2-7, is EPEVTQTPSHQVTQMGQEVILRCVPISNHLYFYWYRQILGQKVEFLVSFYNNEISEKSEIFDDQFSVERPDGSNFTLKIRSTKLEDSAMYFCASTRGETEQYFGPGTRLTVT.